This entry lists 27 T cell receptor beta chains sequenced from one sample in a study of cytomegalovirus exposure and HLA in healthy donors. TCRdb's table, derived via immunoSEQ multiplex PCR, lists solely in-frame clones and lacks some. The profile shows approximately 230,000 clones, more than 85% of them singletons. Material for sequencing was PBMCs. The receptors shown here come from a man younger than 35 in good health and CMV-seropositive.

The CDR3 protein is CAIRSGVDTQYF. CDR3 nucleotides: TGTGCCATACGCTCGGGGGTAGATACGCAGTATTTT. The chain joins TRBV10-3 to TRBJ2-3, with D possibly being TRBD2 (6 bases). V lost 9 bases and J 5 bases, leaving 12 bases between the germline ends. The CDR3 is 12 residues long. The germline V gene encodes CDR1 ENHRY and CDR2 SYGVKD.

The V call is TRBV14, the J call TRBJ1-2; 7 positions agree with TRBD1. Trimming at V came to 4 bases and at J to 9 bases, leaving 11 bases not matched to a gene. The CDR3 spans 14 residues. CDR1 and CDR2 from the germline V gene are SGHDN and FVKESK. The CDR3 spells CASSLQGQPPRYTF. DNA for the CDR3: TGTGCCAGCAGCCTGCAGGGACAGCCGCCCCGCTACACCTTC.

The chain employs TRBV2 and TRBJ2-3, with D hard to call. The germline gives CDR1 SNHLY, CDR2 FYNNEI. V lost 8 bases, J lost 5 bases, and 5 bases lay in between. The CDR3 covers 10 residues. This CDR3 reads CASGEDTQYF. CDR3 DNA: TGTGCCAGCGGCGAAGATACGCAGTATTTT. The whole variable domain, remainder taken from reference TRBV2 and TRBJ2-3, is EPEVTQTPSHQVTQMGQEVILRCVPISNHLYFYWYRQILGQKVEFLVSFYNNEISEKSEIFDDQFSVERPDGSNFTLKIRSTKLEDSAMYFCASGEDTQYFGPGTRLTVL.

This clone was seen only a few times. The chain links TRBV7-9 to TRBJ1-2, with D maybe TRBD1 (6 bases). Germline CDR1 is SEHNR and CDR2 is FQNEAQ (reference sequence). This CDR3 region has 14 residues. With 5 bases removed from V and 6 bases from J, the gap between germline ends came to 16 bases. CDR3 nucleotides: TGTGCCAGCAGCCTGGGGAGGGGGATCAATGGCTACACCTTC. It codes for CASSLGRGINGYTF.

The gene calls are TRBV5-1 and TRBJ2-5; perhaps TRBD1 as D (6 bases). Germline CDR1 is SGHRS and CDR2 is YFSETQ. The V end lost 3 bases, the J end lost 5 bases, and 14 bases lay between the germline ends. The CDR3 loop spans 14 amino acids. Here the CDR3 reads CASSSNRVGETQYF. CDR3 in DNA: TGCGCCAGCAGCTCGAACAGGGTCGGGGAGACCCAGTACTTC. Drawing the rest from reference TRBV5-1 and TRBJ2-5, the complete variable domain is KAGVTQTPRYLIKTRGQQVTLSCSPISGHRSVSWYQQTPGQGLQFLFEYFSETQRNKGNFPGRFSGRQFSNSRSEMNVSTLELGDSALYLCASSSNRVGETQYFGPGTRLLVL.

The genes are TRBV11-2 and TRBJ2-1; weak D call: TRBD2 (5 bases). The V end lost 4 bases, the J end lost 4 bases, and 11 bases lay between the germline ends. This CDR3 has 14 amino acids. From germline, CDR1 is SGHAT and CDR2 FQNNGV. CDR3 DNA: TGTGCCAGCAGCTCCCGGTCGGGATACAATGAGCAGTTCTTC. Its protein product is CASSSRSGYNEQFF.

For the CDR3, the DNA is TGTGCCAGCAGCCGTATTACAGGGGGCTGGCAGCCCCAGCATTTT. Protein: CASSRITGGWQPQHF. The chain employs TRBV5-8 and TRBJ1-5, with 9 positions matching TRBD1. The germline V gene encodes CDR1 SGHTS and CDR2 YDEGEE. V shed 4 bases and J 7 bases; nucleotides not matched to a gene: 9. The CDR3 consists of 15 residues.

The chain uses TRBV2 and TRBJ2-4; a weak D match, TRBD2 (6 bases). CDR3 length: 14 amino acids. V shed 4 bases and J shed 0 bases, with 7 bases lying between them. CDR1 and CDR2 (germline): SNHLY, FYNNEI. Here the CDR3 DNA reads TGTGCCAGCAGTGGGGGGGTAGCCAAAAACATTCAGTACTTC. Protein product: CASSGGVAKNIQYF.

The J gene is TRBJ1-2, the V gene TRBV10-3; 7 positions match TRBD1. J was trimmed by 4 bases and V by 2 bases; bases with no gene match: 4. Per germline, CDR1 ENHRY and CDR2 SYGVKD. CDR3 length: 14 amino acids. CDR3 sequence reads: CAISEPDRAYGYTF. CDR3 DNA sequence: TGTGCCATCAGTGAGCCAGACAGGGCCTATGGCTACACCTTC.

V and J are TRBV5-1 and TRBJ1-2, with D perhaps matching TRBD1 (6 bases). CDR1 is SGHRS and CDR2 is YFSETQ in the germline V gene. The CDR3 has 14 residues. V gave up 9 bases and J gave up 4 bases, with 19 bases separating them. The CDR3 loop is CATSVDPGAYGYTF. The CDR3 nucleotides read TGCGCCACCTCCGTCGACCCGGGGGCCTATGGCTACACCTTC.

The chain carries TRBV4-2 and TRBJ2-4; 9 bases map to TRBD2. The germline V gene encodes CDR1 LGHNA and CDR2 YNFKEQ. This CDR3 has 16 amino acids. V shed 2 bases and J 6 bases; nucleotides not matched to a gene: 8. Here the CDR3 reads CASSQRVAGEGNIQYF. The CDR3 nucleotides are TGTGCCAGCAGCCAAAGAGTAGCGGGAGAGGGAAACATTCAGTACTTC.

The chain is built from TRBV11-2 and TRBJ2-7; D unclear. The V end lost 0 bases, the J end lost 2 bases, and 5 bases lay between the germline ends. The germline gives CDR1 SGHAT, CDR2 FQNNGV. The CDR3 consists of 13 residues. In nucleotides, the CDR3 is TGTGCCAGCAGCTTAGATTCGGCCTACGAGCAGTACTTC. It specifies CASSLDSAYEQYF. Filled out from reference TRBV11-2 and TRBJ2-7, the complete variable domain reads EAGVAQSPRYKIIEKRQSVAFWCNPISGHATLYWYQQILGQGPKLLIQFQNNGVVDDSQLPKDRFSAERLKGVDSTLKIQPAKLEDSAVYLCASSLDSAYEQYFGPGTRLTVT.

This sequence joins TRBV30 and TRBJ1-3; tentative D call: TRBD1 (5 bases). The V end was cut by 1 base, the J end by 3 bases, with 7 bases between. This CDR3 is 13 amino acids long. The germline gives CDR1 GTSNPN, CDR2 SVGIG (reference sequence). The CDR3 DNA reads TGTGCCTGGAGTGGGGGGAGTGGAAACACCATATATTTT. Its protein is CAWSGGSGNTIYF.

This chain joins TRBV6-1 and TRBJ2-1; possible D gene TRBD2, 5 bases. CDR3 length equals 14 residues. Trimming stripped 4 bases from V and 1 base from J, with 8 bases between. Germline V lookup: CDR1 MNHNS, CDR2 SASEGT. CDR3 region: CASSVSDSYNEQFF. Written as DNA, the CDR3 is TGTGCCAGCAGTGTTAGCGATTCCTACAATGAGCAGTTCTTC.

The chain joins TRBV14 to TRBJ2-1; 7 bases are shared with TRBD2. The length of the CDR3 is 18 residues. Germline CDR1 reads SGHDN; CDR2 reads FVKESK. The V gene end was trimmed by 1 base and the J gene end by 4 bases; junction bases not matched to a gene: 13. The CDR3 DNA sequence: TGTGCCAGCAGCCAAGCCCCTAGCGGCCGTGAGTGGTACAATGAGCAGTTCTTC. Amino acids: CASSQAPSGREWYNEQFF.

The chain couples TRBV28 to TRBJ1-4; no clear D. Per the germline V gene, CDR1 is MDHEN and CDR2 is SYDVKM. This CDR3 has 15 amino acids. V dropped 5 bases and J dropped 0 bases, with 10 bases sitting between them. The CDR3 DNA is TGTGCCAGCAGTCCTTCAGGAGCAACTAATGAAAAACTGTTTTTT. This gives the protein CASSPSGATNEKLFF.

This chain joins TRBV11-3 and TRBJ1-1; maybe TRBD1 (6 bases). Per the germline V gene, CDR1 is SGHNT and CDR2 is YENEEA. Trimming removed 1 base from V and 1 base from J, with 7 bases in between. This CDR3 region has 14 residues. DNA for the CDR3: TGTGCCAGCAGCTTAGGACAGGCGAACACTGAAGCTTTCTTT. Its protein product is CASSLGQANTEAFF.

This chain links TRBV25-1 with TRBJ2-7, with D maybe TRBD2 (6 bases). The germline V and J ends were trimmed by 1 base and 2 bases, with 6 bases remaining between them. The CDR3 spans 13 residues. Per germline, CDR1 MGHDK and CDR2 SYGVNS. CDR3 DNA: TGTGCCAGCAGTGAATGGGGGGCCTACGAGCAGTACTTC. Protein sequence: CASSEWGAYEQYF.

Comment on this clone: The identical CDR3 is also encoded by other nucleotide sequences in the sample. The chain links TRBV27 to TRBJ1-5, with 9 positions matching TRBD1. This CDR3 spans 14 amino acids. Germline CDR1 reads MNHEY; CDR2 reads SMNVEV (reference sequence). Losses at the gene ends were 5 bases for V and 10 bases for J; bases not matched to a gene: 9. The CDR3 here is CASSPGTGSLPQHF. The CDR3 coding sequence is TGTGCCAGCAGTCCCGGGACAGGGTCCCTCCCCCAGCATTTT.

The chain links TRBV5-1 to TRBJ2-7; 9 nucleotides align to TRBD2. V lost 3 bases to trimming and J lost 3 bases; unmatched junction nucleotides: 4. Germline V gives CDR1 SGHRS, CDR2 YFSETQ. This CDR3 is built from 14 residues. This chain's CDR3 is CASSSAGGVYEQYF. DNA for the CDR3: TGCGCCAGCAGCTCCGCGGGAGGGGTCTACGAGCAGTACTTC.

The chain is built from TRBV7-9 and TRBJ1-1; D is perhaps TRBD1 (6 bases). V was clipped by 3 bases and J by 1 base, with 15 bases between them. CDR1 and CDR2 from the germline V gene are SEHNR and FQNEAQ (reference sequence). This CDR3 has 16 residues. The CDR3 reads CASSFRGGARNTEAFF. The DNA for the CDR3 is TGTGCCAGCAGCTTCAGGGGTGGGGCGAGGAACACTGAAGCTTTCTTT.

The chain joins TRBV4-1 to TRBJ1-2; D gene uncertain. The CDR3 totals 14 residues. Trimming took off 3 bases at V and 8 bases at J, with 16 bases between the two ends. Germline CDR1 and CDR2: MGHRA and YSYEKL. The CDR3 spells CASSHLTGTSGYTF. In DNA form, the CDR3 reads TGCGCCAGCAGCCACTTAACCGGAACGAGCGGCTACACCTTC.

The J gene is TRBJ1-2, the V gene TRBV7-2; TRBD1 aligns across 9 bases. V lost 4 bases and J lost 6; bases outside the gene matches: 3. CDR3 size: 13 residues. The germline V gene has CDR1 SGHTA and CDR2 FQGNSA. The CDR3 reads CASSSGTGNGYTF. The CDR3 coding sequence is TGTGCCAGCAGCTCCGGGACAGGGAATGGCTACACCTTC.

This clone has more than one count but fewer than ten. The rearrangement uses TRBV30 and TRBJ2-6, with D unclear. Germline lookup yields CDR1 GTSNPN and CDR2 SVGIG (reference sequence). The V end lost 4 bases, the J end lost 4 bases, and 14 bases lay between the germline ends. The CDR3 is made up of 15 amino acids. In DNA form, the CDR3 reads TGTGCCTGGACCCAGGACCCATCGGGGGCCAACGTCCTGACTTTC. Its protein is CAWTQDPSGANVLTF. Full variable domain (outside the CDR3, taken from reference TRBV30 and TRBJ2-6): SQTIHQWPATLVQPVGSPLSLECTVEGTSNPNLYWYRQAAGRGLQLLFYSVGIGQISSEVPQNLSASRPQDRQFILSSKKLLLSDSGFYLCAWTQDPSGANVLTFGAGSRLTVL.

The genes are TRBV29-1 and TRBJ1-2; D is perhaps TRBD1 (5 bases). Germline CDR1 reads SQVTM; CDR2 reads ANQGSEA. The CDR3 covers 11 residues. V was clipped by 5 bases and J by 10 bases, with 14 bases between them. CDR3 sequence reads: CSVYETETYTF. CDR3 coding DNA: TGCAGCGTTTATGAGACAGAGACCTACACCTTC.

In nucleotides, the CDR3 is TGCGCCAGCAGCTTGGACGGGCCCTACGAGCAGTACTTC. This gives the protein CASSLDGPYEQYF. The genes are TRBV5-1 and TRBJ2-7; D call uncertain. V was clipped by 0 bases and J by 2 bases, with 6 bases between them. The CDR3 has 13 residues. Germline CDR1 SGHRS, CDR2 YFSETQ. Combining the CDR3 with reference TRBV5-1 and TRBJ2-7 gives the whole variable domain KAGVTQTPRYLIKTRGQQVTLSCSPISGHRSVSWYQQTPGQGLQFLFEYFSETQRNKGNFPGRFSGRQFSNSRSEMNVSTLELGDSALYLCASSLDGPYEQYFGPGTRLTVT.

The J gene is TRBJ2-5, the V gene TRBV11-2; D call uncertain. From germline, CDR1 is SGHAT and CDR2 FQNNGV. V lost 1 base to trimming and J lost 1 base, with 4 bases between them. The CDR3 consists of 13 residues. The CDR3 spells CASSLAVQETQYF. The DNA for the CDR3 is TGTGCCAGCAGCTTAGCGGTCCAAGAGACCCAGTACTTC.